The source of this T cell receptor (beta chain) is a study of cytomegalovirus exposure and HLA in healthy donors. The CDR3 consists of 15 residues. Trimming left V 0 bases short and J 2 bases short, with 6 bases between. The germline CDR1 and CDR2 sequences are SGHNT and YYREEE (reference sequence). With regard to this clone: Antigen: not known.

Findings of the study overall: Data from an earlier analysis indicated that most TCR beta V segments were productive either about 87% or about 30% of the time.

Both 60 Vbeta primers and 13 Jbeta primers went into the PCR. Sequencing was performed with immunoSEQ multiplex PCR; in TCRdb, only in-frame clones are kept and a portion is missing. Found here are tens of thousands of clones, 65% to 70% of them singletons; the top ten hold roughly 7.2%. Input material: PBMCs. The J gene is TRBJ2-6, the V gene TRBV5-4; D not certain. This clonotype was sampled from a middle-aged man in good health and CMV-seropositive. As DNA, the CDR3 is TGTGCCAGCAGCTTGGACTTAGCTGGGGCCAACGTCCTGACTTTC. Protein: CASSLDLAGANVLTF. The full variable domain, rest sourced from reference TRBV5-4 and TRBJ2-6, is ETGVTQSPTHLIKTRGQQVTLRCSSQSGHNTVSWYQQALGQGPQFIFQYYREEENGRGNFPPRFSGLQFPNYSSELNVNALELDDSALYLCASSLDLAGANVLTFGAGSRLTVL.